A single sample gave rise to the 2 T cell receptor beta chains below, sequenced in a study of regulatory T cells in long-lasting Graves disease. Relying on iRepertoire HTBI primers and Arm-PCR of CDR3 regions, the team built TCR beta libraries. From the multiplex PCR reads, TCRdb called clonotypes with MiXCR, one entry per CDR3 protein. This sample has about 340,000 distinct CDR3 sequences, with around 19% found just once. Noted time point: persistent/refractory GD, antithyroid drugs over 5 years with positive TRAb. Scientists built the TCR library using RNA that was extracted from PBMCs. The input for sequencing was peripheral blood mononuclear cells (PBMCs), taken when the disease was refractory, from a patient treated with antithyroid drugs. Receptor source: a female donor with Graves disease.

This clonotype appeared many times. This sequence joins TRBV6-1 and TRBJ1-1; D not certain. The CDR3 runs to 16 residues. V lost 5 bases, J lost 1 base, and 17 bases lay in between. Germline V gene data show CDR1 as MNHNS and CDR2 as SASEGT. The CDR3 spells CASSTVKRIANTEAFF. The DNA for the CDR3 is TGTGCCAGCAGTACAGTGAAGAGGATAGCGAACACTGAAGCTTTCTTT.

This clonotype was seen at least ten times. CDR3 residues: CASSQASAGANVLTF. The CDR3 bases are TGTGCCAGCAGCCAAGCTAGCGCTGGGGCCAACGTCCTGACTTTC. V usage is TRBV3-1 and J usage is TRBJ2-6; possibly TRBD2 for D (6 bases). The germline CDR1 and CDR2 sequences are LGHDT and YNNKEL (reference sequence). V dropped 1 base and J dropped 2 bases, with 6 bases sitting between them. This CDR3 has 15 residues.